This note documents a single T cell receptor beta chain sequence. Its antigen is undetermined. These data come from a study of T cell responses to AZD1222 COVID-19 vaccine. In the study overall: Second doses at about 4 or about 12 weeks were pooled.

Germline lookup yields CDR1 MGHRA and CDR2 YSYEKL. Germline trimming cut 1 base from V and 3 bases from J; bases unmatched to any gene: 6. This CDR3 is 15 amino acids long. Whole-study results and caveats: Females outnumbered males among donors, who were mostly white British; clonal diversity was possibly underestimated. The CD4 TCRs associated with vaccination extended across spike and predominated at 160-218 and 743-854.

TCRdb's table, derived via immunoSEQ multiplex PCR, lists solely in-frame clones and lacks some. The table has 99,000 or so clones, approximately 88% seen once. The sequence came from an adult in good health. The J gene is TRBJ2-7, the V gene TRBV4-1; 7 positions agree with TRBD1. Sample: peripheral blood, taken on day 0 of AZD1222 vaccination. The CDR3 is CASSQATGPFYEQYF. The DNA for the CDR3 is TGCGCCAGCAGCCAAGCGACAGGGCCTTTCTACGAGCAGTACTTC.